The 11 T cell receptor beta chains presented below share a single source sample, sequenced in a study of T cell responses to AZD1222 COVID-19 vaccine. Clones were sequenced by immunoSEQ multiplex PCR, and TCRdb holds only the in-frame ones, with some missing. Altogether 90,000 to 120,000 clones are present, about 85% being singletons, with the ten largest covering approximately 4.8%. This material consisted of peripheral blood, taken 28 days after the second AZD1222 dose. These receptors all stem from an adult who received the AZD1222 COVID-19 vaccine.

This clone was detected only a few times. The rearrangement links TRBV2 to TRBJ1-1; 8 bases are a match to TRBD1. Germline CDR1 is SNHLY and CDR2 is FYNNEI. CDR3 size: 14 residues. Trimming cost V 6 bases and J 4 bases; bases outside gene matches: 7. In nucleotides, the CDR3 is TGTGCCAGCAGAAGGACAGGGTTGGGCACTGAAGCTTTCTTT. Translation: CASRRTGLGTEAFF.

The CDR3 DNA reads as TGTGCCAGCAGTTTTAGCGGTGGAGGGACTGAAGCTTTCTTT. Encoded protein: CASSFSGGGTEAFF. The genes are TRBV6-2 or TRBV6-3 and TRBJ1-1; D not resolved. Trimming shortened V by 4 bases and J by 5 bases, and 14 bases separated the two germline ends. From germline, CDR1 is MNHEY and CDR2 SVGEGT. The CDR3 runs to 14 residues.

The rearrangement uses TRBV29-1 and TRBJ1-1; D is unresolved. This CDR3 has 12 amino acids. The V end lost 8 bases, the J end lost 1 base, and 11 bases lay between the germline ends. CDR1 SQVTM and CDR2 ANQGSEA come from the germline V gene. This chain's CDR3 is CSSQVWNTEAFF. The CDR3 DNA sequence: TGCAGCTCCCAAGTCTGGAACACTGAAGCTTTCTTT.

The gene calls are TRBV12-3 or TRBV12-4 and TRBJ2-7; no definite D call. With 4 bases removed from V and 7 bases from J, the gap between germline ends came to 8 bases. This CDR3 has 11 amino acids. The CDR3 sequence: CASSYVGEQYF. As DNA, the CDR3 is TGTGCCAGCAGTTATGTGGGGGAGCAGTACTTC.

The chain carries TRBV10-2 and TRBJ1-1; 8 nucleotides align to TRBD1. The V and J ends lost 5 bases and 0 bases, in that order; junction bases with no gene match: 5. Germline assignment: CDR1 WSHSY and CDR2 SAAADI. The length of the CDR3 is 15 residues. The CDR3 loop is CASSWTGTLNTEAFF. The CDR3 DNA is TGCGCCAGCAGTTGGACAGGGACCCTGAACACTGAAGCTTTCTTT.

This rearrangement joins TRBV12-3 or TRBV12-4 to TRBJ2-1; D tentatively reads TRBD1 or TRBD2 (5 bases each). V was trimmed by 6 bases and J by 8 bases, leaving 14 bases between them. The CDR3 has 13 amino acids. The CDR3: CASSPGPWDEQFF. CDR3 coding DNA: TGTGCCAGCAGCCCGGGGCCCTGGGATGAGCAGTTCTTC.

This clone appeared a single time. This CDR3 is CASSFAAGNTGELFF. The CDR3 DNA is TGCGCCAGCAGCTTCGCTGCGGGGAACACCGGGGAGCTGTTTTTT. The chain carries TRBV5-1 and TRBJ2-2; D possibly corresponds to TRBD2 (5 bases). From germline, CDR1 is SGHRS and CDR2 YFSETQ. V lost 2 bases, J lost 1 base, and 9 bases lay in between. The CDR3 runs to 15 residues.

This clone was detected only once. The rearrangement uses TRBV28 and TRBJ1-2, with D possibly being TRBD1 (5 bases). CDR1 and CDR2 (germline): MDHEN, SYDVKM. With 5 bases removed from V and 6 bases from J, the gap between germline ends came to 19 bases. The CDR3 contains 15 residues. The CDR3 region is CASSPRGELHNGYTF. In nucleotides, the CDR3 is TGTGCCAGCAGTCCCCGGGGGGAGCTCCACAATGGCTACACCTTC.

The chain joins TRBV27 to TRBJ1-4; 7 bases are a match to TRBD1. The CDR3 totals 16 residues. After removal of 0 bases from V and 7 bases from J, the junction contained 8 bases not matched to a gene. Germline assignment: CDR1 MNHEY and CDR2 SMNVEV (reference sequence). CDR3 protein: CASSLSRQGRGEKLFF. As DNA, the CDR3 is TGTGCCAGCAGTTTATCCCGACAGGGAAGGGGTGAAAAACTGTTTTTT.

This clone occurred once. The rearrangement joins TRBV6-5 to TRBJ1-1, with 7 bases lining up with TRBD1. J lost 4 bases, V lost 6 bases, and 8 bases had no gene match. Germline loops: CDR1 MNHEY, CDR2 SVGAGI. The CDR3 totals 14 residues. CDR3 sequence reads: CASRRTGDGTEAFF. The CDR3 DNA reads TGTGCCAGCAGAAGAACAGGGGACGGCACTGAAGCTTTCTTT.

This clone was counted a single time. This chain connects TRBV13 to TRBJ1-5; the D is unclear. The ends were cut back, 0 bases at V and 7 bases at J, with 4 bases in the middle. The CDR3 is made up of 12 amino acids. Germline CDR1 PRHDT, CDR2 FYEKMQ (reference sequence). The CDR3 DNA sequence: TGTGCCAGCAGCTTAGGTCGGCAGCCCCAGCATTTT. Its translation is CASSLGRQPQHF.